Below, 29 T cell receptor beta chains from the same sample are listed, as sequenced in a study of graft-versus-host responses after intestinal transplantation. Irradiated, violet-dye-labeled stimulators (roughly 200,000) were plated alongside roughly 200,000 CFSE-labeled responders. Libraries were prepared by immunoSEQ multiplex PCR; TCRdb keeps only in-frame clonotypes and omits some of them. The data show several thousand clones, roughly 30% seen once. Specimen: alloreactive CD8+ T cells from a mixed lymphocyte reaction culture, collected before intestinal transplant. This sample's subset: CFSE-low proliferating T cells sorted from approximately 6-day pre-transplant mixed lymphocyte reaction (GvH or HvG direction). Receptors were obtained from a human patient who received an intestinal transplant.

This clone was detected only a few times. The rearrangement joins TRBV6-5 to TRBJ2-1, with 7 bases lining up with TRBD2. CDR1 is MNHEY, CDR2 SVGAGI, per germline. After removal of 8 bases from V and 7 bases from J, the junction contained 2 bases not matched to a gene. The length of the CDR3 is 11 residues. CDR3 DNA: TGTGCCAGCTGGGGGGGGAATGAGCAGTTCTTC. Residues: CASWGGNEQFF.

J is TRBJ2-7 and V is TRBV29-1; D may be TRBD2 (6 bases). The CDR3 is made up of 15 amino acids. Per the germline V gene, CDR1 is SQVTM and CDR2 is ANQGSEA. V was pared by 7 bases and J by 2 bases, with 21 bases between. The CDR3 nucleotides are TGCAGCGCACCCAGGGAGGACGGACCTCCCTACGAGCAGTACTTC. Translated, it gives CSAPREDGPPYEQYF.

This clone was counted only a few times. The rearrangement joins TRBV5-6 to TRBJ1-2, with D perhaps matching TRBD1 (6 bases). The CDR3 is 14 residues long. The germline V gene has CDR1 SGHDT and CDR2 YYEEEE. Deletions cut 3 bases from V and 7 bases from J, with 16 bases between. CDR3 loop: CASSSLGQGRGYTF. In nucleotides, the CDR3 is TGTGCCAGCAGCTCCCTCGGCCAGGGGCGTGGCTACACCTTC.

Concerning this clone itself: One junction end disagrees with the germline gene, perhaps due to a read error. V usage is TRBV4-1 and J usage is TRBJ2-7; TRBD2 aligns across 11 bases. CDR3 length: 14 residues. Germline-derived CDR1 and CDR2 are MGHRA and YSYEKL. The CDR3: CASSHGLAGGVRDF. The CDR3 nucleotides are TGCGCCAGCAGCCATGGGCTAGCGGGGGGCGTCCGGGACTTC.

This clone was recorded a few times. This chain uses TRBV27 with TRBJ2-5, with 7 nucleotides matching TRBD1. Germline V gene data show CDR1 as MNHEY and CDR2 as SMNVEV (reference sequence). V dropped 5 bases and J dropped 2; count of bases not matched to a gene: 5. The CDR3 totals 14 residues. This CDR3 is CASSEGTAQETQYF. CDR3 nucleotides: TGTGCCAGCAGTGAAGGGACAGCGCAAGAGACCCAGTACTTC.

This clone appeared a few times. V and J are TRBV27 and TRBJ2-7; 9 bases are a match to TRBD2. The length of the CDR3 is 14 residues. Germline loops: CDR1 MNHEY, CDR2 SMNVEV (reference sequence). The V gene end was trimmed by 5 bases and the J gene end by 3 bases; junction bases not matched to a gene: 5. In nucleotides, the CDR3 is TGTGCCAGCAGTCTAGCGGGAACGAACTACGAGCAGTACTTC. It is translated as CASSLAGTNYEQYF.

This clone was seen more than once but under ten times. The chain joins TRBV7-9 to TRBJ1-2; D call uncertain. CDR1 is SEHNR, CDR2 FQNEAQ, per germline (reference sequence). CDR3 length equals 15 residues. Trimming removed 1 base from V and 8 bases from J, with 17 bases in between. CDR3 residues: CASSLGAGARVGYTF. CDR3 nucleotide sequence: TGTGCCAGCAGCTTAGGTGCGGGCGCAAGGGTCGGCTACACCTTC.

The V call is TRBV4-2, the J call TRBJ2-1; TRBD2 agrees at 12 bases. CDR1 and CDR2 from the germline V gene are LGHNA and YNFKEQ. The CDR3 totals 17 residues. V gave up 4 bases and J gave up 4 bases; unmatched junction bases: 8. CDR3 residues: CASSLRLAGETYNEQFF. The CDR3 DNA reads as TGTGCCAGCAGCCTCCGACTAGCGGGAGAAACTTACAATGAGCAGTTCTTC.

The CDR3 DNA follows: TGTGCCAGCAGTAATGGGGGCGTGCCGCCTTATGGCTACACCTTC. It is translated as CASSNGGVPPYGYTF. The rearrangement links TRBV6-6 to TRBJ1-2; D is perhaps TRBD1 (6 bases). The CDR3 runs to 15 residues. The ends were cut back, 5 bases at V and 5 bases at J, with 18 bases in the middle. CDR1 is MNHNY, CDR2 SVGAGI, per germline (reference sequence).

The chain couples TRBV30 to TRBJ1-5, with D perhaps matching TRBD1 (6 bases). V was shortened by 2 bases and J by 7 bases, with 12 bases between the two germline ends. This CDR3 contains 13 residues. In germline, CDR1 is GTSNPN, CDR2 SVGIG (reference sequence). CDR3 protein: CAWSRGGPQPQHF. DNA of the CDR3: TGTGCCTGGAGTAGGGGGGGCCCACAGCCCCAGCATTTT.

By share, this clone ranks as medium-sized. The chain has TRBV7-2 and TRBJ2-3, with D unclear. The ends were cut back, 0 bases at V and 4 bases at J, with 11 bases in the middle. Germline values: CDR1 SGHTA, CDR2 FQGNSA. This CDR3 contains 15 residues. The CDR3 reads CASSLASARSDTQYF. In DNA form, the CDR3 reads TGTGCCAGCAGCTTAGCGTCCGCTAGATCAGATACGCAGTATTTT.

In its sample, this clone was seen a few times. V usage is TRBV4-1 and J usage is TRBJ1-5, with 7 bases lining up with TRBD1. The germline CDR1 and CDR2 sequences are MGHRA and YSYEKL. V gave up 3 bases and J gave up 2 bases; unmatched junction bases: 4. The CDR3 contains 15 residues. CDR3 nucleotides: TGCGCCAGCAGCCAGTTCGGACAGGGCAATCAGCCCCAGCATTTT. It yields the protein CASSQFGQGNQPQHF.

This clone has only a few counts. The chain uses TRBV27 and TRBJ1-2; 7 bases match TRBD1. V lost 1 base and J lost 7; bases outside the gene matches: 3. CDR1 is MNHEY and CDR2 is SMNVEV in the germline V gene (reference sequence). The CDR3 is 13 amino acids. The CDR3 region is CASSLLQGGGYTF. The CDR3 bases are TGTGCCAGCAGTTTATTGCAGGGGGGTGGCTACACCTTC.

This clone showed up just a few times. This chain uses TRBV7-8 with TRBJ2-7; 9 bases line up with TRBD2. After removal of 7 bases from V and 3 bases from J, the junction contained 10 bases not matched to a gene. The germline gives CDR1 SGHVS, CDR2 FQNEAQ. This CDR3 region has 15 residues. The CDR3: CASTAGLAGIYEQYF. In DNA form, the CDR3 reads TGTGCCAGCACAGCAGGGCTAGCGGGGATCTACGAGCAGTACTTC.

This clone has only one observation. The chain is built from TRBV6-1 and TRBJ1-1; D not certain. Germline V gene data show CDR1 as MNHNS and CDR2 as SASEGT. CDR3 length equals 11 residues. V was clipped by 6 bases and J by 8 bases, with 10 bases between them. The DNA for the CDR3 is TGTGCCAGCAGGCGAGGAACCGAAGCTTTCTTT. It yields the protein CASRRGTEAFF.

This clone was seen more than once but under ten times. The chain joins TRBV19 to TRBJ2-7, with 9 bases identical to TRBD2. The germline V gene encodes CDR1 LNHDA and CDR2 SQIVND (reference sequence). The length of the CDR3 is 14 residues. V gave up 4 bases and J gave up 5 bases; unmatched junction bases: 6. Written as DNA, the CDR3 is TGTGCCAGTAGTACTTTAGCGGGAGCTAACGAGCAGTACTTC. Translation gives CASSTLAGANEQYF.

The chain links TRBV5-5 to TRBJ1-1; tentatively, D is TRBD1 (5 bases). In germline, CDR1 is SGHKS, CDR2 YYEKEE (reference sequence). The CDR3 is 14 residues long. Trimming shortened V by 5 bases and J by 6 bases, and 17 bases separated the two germline ends. Here the CDR3 DNA reads TGTGCCAGCAGAGAGAATGGGGGGGAAGCTGAAGCTTTCTTT. Protein: CASRENGGEAEAFF.

This clone qualifies as medium-sized (0.01 to 0.1%). J is TRBJ2-3 and V is TRBV4-2, with unresolved D. Between the trimmed V and J ends, which lost 0 bases and 2 bases, there was a span of 9 bases. Germline V lookup: CDR1 LGHNA, CDR2 YNFKEQ. The CDR3 extends over 15 amino acids. Written as DNA, the CDR3 is TGTGCCAGCAGCCAAGATCAGGAACCCACAGATACGCAGTATTTT. Protein sequence: CASSQDQEPTDTQYF.

This clone has just a few counts. This chain uses TRBV6-5 with TRBJ2-7, with TRBD2 matching 7 bases. The germline CDR1 and CDR2 sequences are MNHEY and SVGAGI. The J segment lost 2 bases and the V segment lost 5 bases, leaving 6 bases of the junction unmatched. The CDR3 spans 14 residues. CDR3 amino acids: CASSALATTYEQYF. The CDR3 DNA reads TGTGCCAGCAGTGCACTAGCGACGACCTACGAGCAGTACTTC.

The chain is built from TRBV30 and TRBJ2-5, with TRBD2 as a possible D gene (6 bases). This CDR3 comprises 15 residues. The germline V gene has CDR1 GTSNPN and CDR2 SVGIG (reference sequence). Trimming removed 0 bases from V and 1 base from J, with 12 bases in between. CDR3 coding DNA: TGTGCCTGGAGTGTACTGCGGGGATTCCAAGAGACCCAGTACTTC. Its protein product is CAWSVLRGFQETQYF.

The chain carries TRBV4-3 and TRBJ1-2; the D gene is possibly TRBD1 (5 bases). The CDR3 runs to 15 residues. The V end lost 0 bases, the J end lost 1 base, and 9 bases lay between the germline ends. Germline lookup yields CDR1 LGHNA and CDR2 YSLEER. This chain's CDR3 is CASSQDLGLNYGYTF. CDR3 in DNA: TGCGCCAGCAGCCAAGACCTGGGGCTTAACTATGGCTACACCTTC.

V and J are TRBV7-9 and TRBJ1-6; D is possibly TRBD1 (6 bases). Per germline, CDR1 SEHNR and CDR2 FQNEAQ (reference sequence). Trimming took 5 bases from V and 4 from J, leaving 18 bases between them. CDR3 size: 17 residues. CDR3 coding DNA: TGTGCCAGCAGCCCGGCCACAGGCCAGGGGTATAATTCACCCCTCCACTTT. It yields the protein CASSPATGQGYNSPLHF.

This chain joins TRBV2 and TRBJ1-2, with D tentatively TRBD1 (5 bases). CDR1 is SNHLY and CDR2 is FYNNEI in the germline V gene. The V end was cut by 7 bases, the J end by 7 bases, with 16 bases between. There are 13 residues in the CDR3. The chain's CDR3 is CASTTDRPVGYTF. The CDR3 DNA reads as TGTGCCAGCACCACTGACAGACCGGTTGGCTACACCTTC.

This clone is medium-sized by share. The chain uses TRBV5-5 and TRBJ2-5; D is uncertain. The CDR3 is 13 residues long. V was clipped by 3 bases and J by 7 bases, with 13 bases between them. Germline values: CDR1 SGHKS, CDR2 YYEKEE (reference sequence). This CDR3 reads CASSSEPKWTQYF. In DNA, the CDR3 is TGTGCCAGCAGCTCCGAGCCCAAATGGACCCAGTACTTC.

The chain couples TRBV4-1 to TRBJ1-3; 7 bases are a match to TRBD1. V trimming: 3 bases; J trimming: 4 bases; junction bases outside the gene matches: 15. This CDR3 spans 18 amino acids. Germline V gene lookup returns CDR1 MGHRA and CDR2 YSYEKL. CDR3 sequence reads: CASSQRWTGPLLGNTIYF. In DNA, the CDR3 is TGCGCCAGCAGCCAGAGATGGACAGGCCCTCTCCTGGGAAACACCATATATTTT.

This clone occurred a few times. This chain uses TRBV7-2 with TRBJ1-1, with D hard to call. The germline V and J ends were trimmed by 1 base and 4 bases, with 10 bases remaining between them. The CDR3 has 14 amino acids. The germline V gene encodes CDR1 SGHTA and CDR2 FQGNSA. The CDR3 loop is CASSLGVTGTEAFF. The CDR3 DNA is TGTGCCAGCAGCTTAGGGGTAACGGGCACTGAAGCTTTCTTT.

The V call is TRBV20-1, the J call TRBJ1-1, with TRBD1 matching over 8 bases. CDR1 is DFQATT and CDR2 is SNEGSKA in the germline V gene (reference sequence). The ends lost 7 bases at V and 7 bases at J; junction bases unmatched: 2. The CDR3 covers 10 residues. The CDR3, as DNA: TGCAGTGTGGGACAGGTTGAAGCTTTCTTT. Translated, it gives CSVGQVEAFF.

This clone was counted only a few times. This chain connects TRBV29-1 to TRBJ1-1; 11 bases align to TRBD1. The V segment lost 8 bases and the J segment 4 bases; nucleotides outside the gene matches: 9. The CDR3 loop spans 14 amino acids. CDR1 SQVTM and CDR2 ANQGSEA come from the germline V gene. DNA of the CDR3: TGCAGCCTTGGGACAGGGGGTCTGGGCACTGAAGCTTTCTTT. Amino acids: CSLGTGGLGTEAFF.

This clone was counted a single time. The V gene is TRBV4-3, the J gene TRBJ1-2, with unresolved D. The CDR3 has 15 amino acids. Deletions cut 1 base from V and 3 bases from J, with 12 bases between. Germline values: CDR1 LGHNA, CDR2 YSLEER. The chain's CDR3 is CASSQVYTADYGYTF. CDR3 in DNA: TGCGCCAGCAGCCAAGTTTATACAGCGGACTATGGCTACACCTTC.